Presented here are 17 T cell receptor beta chains from one specimen sequenced in a study of blood T cells in healthy people across ages. Primed by a sample-barcoded 5' primer and a J-beta primer mix, a second PCR proceeded for about 6 to 11 cycles. Via MiXCR, TCRdb re-called the 5' RACE reads, giving one row per CDR3 protein. The sample gives around 2 million distinct CDR3 sequences, approximately 40% of which show up once; about 23% is in the top ten. Specimen: blood. These receptors were taken from a human donor in good health.

This chain uses TRBV10-3 with TRBJ2-5, with 8 bases matching TRBD2. The CDR3 has 18 residues. The trim removed 6 bases at V and 3 bases at J, leaving 18 bases unmatched. CDR1 and CDR2 from the germline V gene are ENHRY and SYGVKD. CDR3 sequence (DNA): TGTGCCATCAGCACATCGGGACTAGTGTCGAATACTAAAGAGACCCAGTACTTC. The encoded protein is CAISTSGLVSNTKETQYF.

The V call is TRBV5-1, the J call TRBJ1-6; D unclear. V dropped 4 bases and J dropped 7 bases, with 15 bases sitting between them. The CDR3 length is 15 residues. Germline CDR1 SGHRS, CDR2 YFSETQ. The CDR3 reads CASSLEGPINSPLHF. In nucleotides, the CDR3 is TGCGCCAGCAGCCTAGAAGGACCGATAAATTCACCCCTCCACTTT.

The chain links TRBV5-1 to TRBJ2-3; tentative D call: TRBD1 (5 bases). The germline gives CDR1 SGHRS, CDR2 YFSETQ. V lost 2 bases, J lost 2 bases, and 9 bases lay in between. The CDR3 totals 14 residues. The CDR3 bases are TGCGCCAGCAGCTTTTCGGACAACACAGATACGCAGTATTTT. Translating gives CASSFSDNTDTQYF. The complete variable domain, with remaining parts taken from reference TRBV5-1 and TRBJ2-3, reads KAGVTQTPRYLIKTRGQQVTLSCSPISGHRSVSWYQQTPGQGLQFLFEYFSETQRNKGNFPGRFSGRQFSNSRSEMNVSTLELGDSALYLCASSFSDNTDTQYFGPGTRLTVL.

The genes are TRBV7-2 and TRBJ2-5; D is perhaps TRBD2 (7 bases). Germline V gene data show CDR1 as SGHTA and CDR2 as FQGNSA. The CDR3 spans 13 residues. The germline V and J ends were trimmed by 2 bases and 9 bases, with 13 bases remaining between them. DNA of the CDR3: TGTGCCAGCAGCTTAAGACAGGCGGGGGCCCAGTACTTC. The encoded protein is CASSLRQAGAQYF.

V gene TRBV9 combines with J gene TRBJ1-5; D might be TRBD1 (6 bases). Germline values: CDR1 SGDLS, CDR2 YYNGEE. This CDR3 comprises 15 residues. Trimming shortened V by 0 bases and J by 2 bases, and 9 bases separated the two germline ends. The CDR3 nucleotides read TGTGCCAGCAGCGTAGGGGGGCAGGGCAATCAGCCCCAGCATTTT. This codes for CASSVGGQGNQPQHF. The full variable domain, in which reference TRBV9 and TRBJ1-5 provide the parts outside the CDR3, is DSGVTQTPKHLITATGQRVTLRCSPRSGDLSVYWYQQSLDQGLQFLIQYYNGEERAKGNILERFSAQQFPDLHSELNLSSLELGDSALYFCASSVGGQGNQPQHFGDGTRLSIL.

This clonotype appeared a few times. The rearrangement uses TRBV5-1 and TRBJ1-2, with 7 nucleotides matching TRBD1. J gave up 10 bases and V 0 bases, and 12 bases lay outside the gene matches. Germline V CDR1 and CDR2: SGHRS, YFSETQ. The CDR3 loop spans 15 amino acids. The CDR3 loop reads CASSLGQGVDHPYTF. CDR3 bases: TGCGCCAGCAGCTTGGGACAGGGAGTCGATCATCCCTACACCTTC.

A few counts support this clonotype. The chain carries TRBV6-2 or TRBV6-3 and TRBJ2-3; D is ambiguous. The CDR3 has 13 amino acids. Germline V gene data show CDR1 as MNHEY and CDR2 as SVGEGT. The germline V and J ends were trimmed by 0 bases and 7 bases, with 8 bases remaining between them. The CDR3 nucleotides are TGTGCCAGCAGTTACTCAGGAGCAAATACGCAGTATTTT. This encodes CASSYSGANTQYF.

A few counts support this clonotype. A junction end diverges from the germline sequence, so it may reflect a read error. The V and J genes are TRBV5-1 and TRBJ2-1, with 9 bases matching TRBD1. The CDR3 length is 14 residues. The germline CDR1 and CDR2 sequences are SGHRS and YFSETQ. The DNA of the CDR3 is TGCGCCAGTAGCTTGGGGACAGGGCTGAAGGAGCAGTTCTTC. Translating gives CASSLGTGLKEQFF.

The chain is built from TRBV7-2 and TRBJ2-3; tentatively, D is TRBD2 (6 bases). This CDR3 is built from 16 residues. Trimming took 5 bases from V and 1 from J, leaving 16 bases between them. CDR1 is SGHTA, CDR2 FQGNSA, per germline. DNA for the CDR3: TGTGCCAGCAGCCCCACTCTAGCGCTTGGCACAGATACGCAGTATTTT. Protein: CASSPTLALGTDTQYF.

This chain joins TRBV15 and TRBJ1-2; 8 bases match TRBD1. Germline values: CDR1 LNHNV, CDR2 YYDKDF (reference sequence). The ends lost 0 bases at V and 3 bases at J; junction bases unmatched: 6. The CDR3 sequence is 16 residues long. The CDR3 region is CATSRDFDRGDYGYTF. CDR3 bases: TGTGCCACCAGCAGAGATTTCGACAGGGGAGACTATGGCTACACCTTC.

This clonotype was counted only a few times. The gene calls are TRBV7-3 and TRBJ1-2; weak D call: TRBD1 (5 bases). CDR3 length: 17 amino acids. Germline V lookup: CDR1 SGHTA, CDR2 FQGTGA. The V and J ends lost 4 bases and 2 bases respectively, with 20 bases between them. The CDR3 is CASSSEPHQGSNYGYTF. CDR3 nucleotides: TGTGCCAGCAGCTCCGAACCTCATCAGGGAAGCAACTATGGCTACACCTTC.

In its sample, this clonotype was seen a few times. V usage is TRBV7-9 and J usage is TRBJ2-4; a weak D match, TRBD2 (6 bases). The CDR3 is 16 residues long. Germline values: CDR1 SEHNR, CDR2 FQNEAQ (reference sequence). Trimming took off 2 bases at V and 10 bases at J, with 21 bases between the two ends. CDR3 nucleotide sequence: TGTGCCAGCAGCTTATCTGGCGGGGATACCGAAGGGATTCAGTACTTC. Protein: CASSLSGGDTEGIQYF.

The chain couples TRBV30 to TRBJ1-2, with a possible D match to TRBD1 (6 bases). The CDR3 spans 14 residues. CDR1 is GTSNPN, CDR2 SVGIG, per germline (reference sequence). Trimming took off 3 bases at V and 7 bases at J, with 18 bases between the two ends. The DNA for the CDR3 is TGTGCCTGGAGATCGTTAGGGGGGGATGGTGGCTACACCTTC. Its protein is CAWRSLGGDGGYTF.

The chain joins TRBV27 to TRBJ1-2; no reliable D call. CDR1 is MNHEY, CDR2 SMNVEV, per germline (reference sequence). The CDR3 covers 15 residues. V was cut by 4 bases and J by 2 bases, with 14 bases left in between. The CDR3 loop reads CASSWRNGANYGYTF. The CDR3 DNA sequence: TGTGCCAGCAGTTGGCGAAACGGCGCGAACTATGGCTACACCTTC.

This clonotype was recorded a few times. This sequence joins TRBV5-1 and TRBJ2-2; D is ambiguous. V lost 1 base, J lost 4 bases, and 5 bases lay in between. There are 13 residues in the CDR3. Looked up from germline, CDR1 is SGHRS and CDR2 is YFSETQ. The CDR3 DNA reads TGCGCCAGCAGCTTGTTCAGCACCGGGGAGCTGTTTTTT. Amino acids: CASSLFSTGELFF.

This clonotype showed up just a few times. The rearrangement uses TRBV6-2 or TRBV6-3 and TRBJ1-2, with unresolved D. This CDR3 is built from 14 residues. Per germline, CDR1 MNHEY and CDR2 SVGEGT. With 8 bases removed from V and 1 base from J, the gap between germline ends came to 14 bases. Here the CDR3 DNA reads TGTGCCAGCGGACTCGACACGGATAACTATGGCTACACCTTC. It is translated as CASGLDTDNYGYTF.

In the case of this clonotype: The junction does not match germline at one end; this may be a read error. V and J are TRBV9 and TRBJ2-3, with D perhaps assigned TRBD1 or TRBD2 (5 bases each). In germline, CDR1 is SGDLS, CDR2 YYNGEE. This CDR3 spans 15 amino acids. CDR3 coding DNA: TGTGCCAGCAGCGTAGTTAAGGGGACCACAGGTACGCAGTATTTT. Its protein product is CASSVVKGTTGTQYF.